The rows below give T cell receptor beta chains drawn from one sample of a study of blood T cells in healthy people across ages. TCRdb passed the 5' RACE reads through MiXCR, listing each CDR3 protein once. Of 800,000 or so distinct CDR3 sequences listed, about 42% were seen once; the top ten hold 15% to 20%. Material: blood. The receptor source for this set is an elderly man in good health. Each CDR3 is given with its conserved first and last residue. The order of the fields is V gene, J gene, CDR3 protein.

>TRBV30|TRBJ2-5
CAWGTGVDQETQYF
>TRBV6-5|TRBJ1-2
CASRGQGIYGYTF
>TRBV15|TRBJ1-4
CATSSISQAGNEKLFF
>TRBV10-3|TRBJ1-1
CAISHPGQGASEAFF
>TRBV5-5|TRBJ2-1
CASSPVAGVYNEQFF
>TRBV5-1|TRBJ2-7
CASSLAASYEQYF
>TRBV20-1|TRBJ2-7
CSARDQRDHTYEQYF
>TRBV27|TRBJ2-2
CASSISTGTRRTGELFF
>TRBV5-1|TRBJ2-5
CASGGAGGQETQYF
>TRBV12-3/TRBV12-4|TRBJ1-5
CASKRDRGQLGNQPQHF
>TRBV7-2|TRBJ2-7
CASSSQGRSSYEQYF
>TRBV28|TRBJ1-2
CASSLEAGRGYTF
>TRBV12-3/TRBV12-4|TRBJ2-3
CASSLQGGMGTDTQYF
>TRBV5-1|TRBJ2-5
CASSLEPEQETQYF
>TRBV7-3|TRBJ2-1
CASSLDTEVSGTANEQFF
>TRBV6-7|TRBJ2-1
CASSPPRFYHEQFF
>TRBV5-1|TRBJ2-7
CASSLVLAGGSYEQYF
>TRBV5-1|TRBJ2-1
CASSLSASGINEQFF
>TRBV7-8|TRBJ2-7
CASSFTREWSYEQYF
>TRBV20-1|TRBJ1-4
CSASTHSGLTNEKLFF
>TRBV28|TRBJ1-6
CASRLQREPLHF
>TRBV27|TRBJ2-5
CASSSPGTSSETQYF
>TRBV5-1|TRBJ2-5
CTSSPTGTKQETQYF
>TRBV6-2/TRBV6-3|TRBJ2-1
CASSPIPGRIAEQFF
>TRBV7-2|TRBJ2-1
CASSLHPPGKRANNEQFF